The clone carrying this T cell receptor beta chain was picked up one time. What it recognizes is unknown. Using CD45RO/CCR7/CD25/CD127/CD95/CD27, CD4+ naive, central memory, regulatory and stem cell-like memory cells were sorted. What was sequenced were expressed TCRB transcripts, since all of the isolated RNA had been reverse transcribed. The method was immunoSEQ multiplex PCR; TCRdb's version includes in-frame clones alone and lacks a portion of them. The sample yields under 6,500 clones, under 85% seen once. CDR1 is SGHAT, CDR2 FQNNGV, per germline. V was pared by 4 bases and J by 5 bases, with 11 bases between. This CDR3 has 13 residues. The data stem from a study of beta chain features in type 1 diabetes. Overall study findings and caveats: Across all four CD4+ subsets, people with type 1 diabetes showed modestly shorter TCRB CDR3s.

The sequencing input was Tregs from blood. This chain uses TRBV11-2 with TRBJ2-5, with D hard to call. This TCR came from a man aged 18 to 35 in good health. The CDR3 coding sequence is TGTGCCAGCAGCTCCCCCCTCGGGGAGACCCAGTACTTC. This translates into CASSSPLGETQYF.